A selection of T cell receptor beta chains follows, all from one sample in a study of shared clonotypes between healthy human individuals. Clones were read by immunoSEQ multiplex PCR, and TCRdb kept only the in-frame ones, dropping some. The sample consists of 950,000 to 1,300,000 clones, around 76% of them appearing once. The source material was memory CD4+ T cells sorted from blood. These receptors originate from a young man in good health. Each CDR3 is given with its conserved first and last residue. Each record gives: CDR3 length, D gene, J gene, clone size, V gene, CDR3 DNA, CDR3 protein. The D gene is left open where the match is weak. The size of a clone is reported for some rows only, either as once, few or many, or as a class for expanded clones.

cdr3_length: 15
d_call: TRBD1
j_call: TRBJ1-1
clone_size: -
v_call: TRBV7-2
cdr3_nt: TGTGCCAGCAGCTCCCGGACAGGGGGCAACACTGAAGCTTTCTTT
cdr3_aa: CASSSRTGGNTEAFF

cdr3_length: 18
d_call: -
j_call: TRBJ2-6
clone_size: -
v_call: TRBV5-3
cdr3_nt: TGTGCCAGAAGCTTTCTGCAGGGAAGAGCCCCCAAGGCCAACGTCCTGACTTTC
cdr3_aa: CARSFLQGRAPKANVLTF

cdr3_length: 12
d_call: -
j_call: TRBJ1-1
clone_size: -
v_call: TRBV30
cdr3_nt: TGTGCCTGGAGGCGCAGGGTCGCTGAAGCTTTCTTT
cdr3_aa: CAWRRRVAEAFF

cdr3_length: 15
d_call: -
j_call: TRBJ1-3
clone_size: few
v_call: TRBV7-9
cdr3_nt: TGTGCCAGCAGCTTGGACAGACCCTCTGGAAACACCATATATTTT
cdr3_aa: CASSLDRPSGNTIYF

cdr3_length: 15
d_call: -
j_call: TRBJ1-3
clone_size: -
v_call: TRBV2
cdr3_nt: TGTGCCAGCAGCAAACAGGGTACCGTCGGAAACACCATATATTTT
cdr3_aa: CASSKQGTVGNTIYF

cdr3_length: 13
d_call: -
j_call: TRBJ1-1
clone_size: -
v_call: TRBV19
cdr3_nt: TGTGCCAGTAGTTTAGATGGGAACACTGAAGCTTTCTTT
cdr3_aa: CASSLDGNTEAFF

cdr3_length: 12
d_call: TRBD1
j_call: TRBJ1-2
clone_size: few
v_call: TRBV30
cdr3_nt: TGTGCCTGGAGTTGGGACAGTTATGGCTACACCTTC
cdr3_aa: CAWSWDSYGYTF

cdr3_length: 15
d_call: -
j_call: TRBJ1-3
clone_size: -
v_call: TRBV28
cdr3_nt: TGTGCCAGCAGTTTAGGGCGACAGGTGCGAAACACCATATATTTT
cdr3_aa: CASSLGRQVRNTIYF

cdr3_length: 15
d_call: TRBD2
j_call: TRBJ2-7
clone_size: -
v_call: TRBV7-2
cdr3_nt: TGTGCCAGCAGCTTAGGCCTAGCGGGAAACTACGAGCAGTACTTC
cdr3_aa: CASSLGLAGNYEQYF

cdr3_length: 15
d_call: TRBD1
j_call: TRBJ1-5
clone_size: -
v_call: TRBV2
cdr3_nt: TGTGCCAGCAGTAGGGACAGGGGAAACAGCCAGCCCCAGCATTTT
cdr3_aa: CASSRDRGNSQPQHF

cdr3_length: 14
d_call: -
j_call: TRBJ1-2
clone_size: -
v_call: TRBV30
cdr3_nt: TGTGCCTGGAGTGGCGGGGCTTTTCACTATGGCTACACCTTC
cdr3_aa: CAWSGGAFHYGYTF

cdr3_length: 15
d_call: -
j_call: TRBJ2-7
clone_size: -
v_call: TRBV7-9
cdr3_nt: TGTGCCAGCAGCTTTAGGGGGATGGCCCCGGACGAGCAGTACTTC
cdr3_aa: CASSFRGMAPDEQYF

cdr3_length: 15
d_call: TRBD2
j_call: TRBJ2-2
clone_size: few
v_call: TRBV2
cdr3_nt: TGTGCCAGCAGTCAACTAGCGGGAACCACCGGGGAGCTGTTTTTT
cdr3_aa: CASSQLAGTTGELFF

cdr3_length: 14
d_call: TRBD1
j_call: TRBJ1-4
clone_size: -
v_call: TRBV10-2
cdr3_nt: TGCGCCAGCAGGGTCCAGACAGGGTCGGAAAAACTGTTTTTT
cdr3_aa: CASRVQTGSEKLFF

cdr3_length: 13
d_call: -
j_call: TRBJ1-5
clone_size: many
v_call: TRBV15
cdr3_nt: TGTGCCACCGCGAGGGGGGGCAACCAGCCCCAGCATTTT
cdr3_aa: CATARGGNQPQHF

cdr3_length: 14
d_call: -
j_call: TRBJ1-5
clone_size: few
v_call: TRBV5-1
cdr3_nt: TGCGCCAGCAGCGAGGGACATAATCTAGGGCCCCAGCATTTT
cdr3_aa: CASSEGHNLGPQHF

cdr3_length: 16
d_call: TRBD1
j_call: TRBJ2-3
clone_size: -
v_call: TRBV28
cdr3_nt: TGTGCCAGCAGTTTAACCGGGACAGGGGGAACAGATACGCAGTATTTT
cdr3_aa: CASSLTGTGGTDTQYF

cdr3_length: 16
d_call: TRBD2
j_call: TRBJ2-1
clone_size: -
v_call: TRBV5-1
cdr3_nt: TGCGCCAGCAGCTTGTCTCTAGCGGGGGCGTTCAATGAGCAGTTCTTC
cdr3_aa: CASSLSLAGAFNEQFF

cdr3_length: 15
d_call: -
j_call: TRBJ1-5
clone_size: -
v_call: TRBV6-1
cdr3_nt: TGTGCCAGCAGTGAAATGGTTATTGGAGGTCAGCCCCAGCATTTT
cdr3_aa: CASSEMVIGGQPQHF

cdr3_length: 14
d_call: TRBD1
j_call: TRBJ1-5
clone_size: -
v_call: TRBV29-1
cdr3_nt: TGCAGCGTTGTGGGACAGGGTGTAAATCAGCCCCAGCATTTT
cdr3_aa: CSVVGQGVNQPQHF

cdr3_length: 15
d_call: TRBD1
j_call: TRBJ1-2
clone_size: -
v_call: TRBV28
cdr3_nt: TGTGCCAGCAGGCCACAGGGGAGGGAATTCTATGGCTACACCTTC
cdr3_aa: CASRPQGREFYGYTF

cdr3_length: 14
d_call: TRBD1
j_call: TRBJ2-3
clone_size: few
v_call: TRBV6-1
cdr3_nt: TGTGCCAGCAGTACCGGACAGGGAAAAGATACGCAGTATTTT
cdr3_aa: CASSTGQGKDTQYF

cdr3_length: 15
d_call: -
j_call: TRBJ1-1
clone_size: -
v_call: TRBV23-1
cdr3_nt: TGCGCCAGCAGTCAATCTTCGCCTCTTTGGACTGAAGCTTTCTTT
cdr3_aa: CASSQSSPLWTEAFF

cdr3_length: 15
d_call: -
j_call: TRBJ2-7
clone_size: -
v_call: TRBV6-1
cdr3_nt: TGTGCCAGCAGTGGGTACCGGGACTTTCCCTACGAGCAGTACTTC
cdr3_aa: CASSGYRDFPYEQYF

cdr3_length: 14
d_call: TRBD1
j_call: TRBJ2-3
clone_size: -
v_call: TRBV10-3
cdr3_nt: TGTGCCACCCAGAGGGACAGAGTCACAGATACGCAGTATTTT
cdr3_aa: CATQRDRVTDTQYF

cdr3_length: 15
d_call: -
j_call: TRBJ2-4
clone_size: -
v_call: TRBV6-5
cdr3_nt: TGTGCCAGCAGTTACTCGGGAGACCGGCAAAACATTCAGTACTTC
cdr3_aa: CASSYSGDRQNIQYF

cdr3_length: 14
d_call: -
j_call: TRBJ2-7
clone_size: -
v_call: TRBV4-3
cdr3_nt: TGCGCCAGCGCCGTGGACGTACTCTCCTACGAGCAGTACTTC
cdr3_aa: CASAVDVLSYEQYF

cdr3_length: 14
d_call: TRBD2
j_call: TRBJ2-7
clone_size: once
v_call: TRBV11-2
cdr3_nt: TGTGCCAGCAGCCTAGCGGGAGTCGGTTTCGGGCAGTACTTC
cdr3_aa: CASSLAGVGFGQYF

cdr3_length: 12
d_call: -
j_call: TRBJ2-7
clone_size: -
v_call: TRBV29-1
cdr3_nt: TGCAGCGTGACAGAGGGTTCCTACGAGCAGTACTTC
cdr3_aa: CSVTEGSYEQYF

cdr3_length: 12
d_call: -
j_call: TRBJ1-6
clone_size: once
v_call: TRBV12-5
cdr3_nt: TGTGCTAGTGCCCTTGATAATTCACCCCTCCACTTT
cdr3_aa: CASALDNSPLHF

cdr3_length: 13
d_call: -
j_call: TRBJ2-4
clone_size: -
v_call: TRBV6-5
cdr3_nt: TGTGCCAGCAGGAAATTAGTGGGAGACATTCAGTACTTC
cdr3_aa: CASRKLVGDIQYF

cdr3_length: 14
d_call: -
j_call: TRBJ2-7
clone_size: -
v_call: TRBV30
cdr3_nt: TGTGCCTGGAGACGAGTGGGGCTCGCCTACGAGCAGTACTTC
cdr3_aa: CAWRRVGLAYEQYF

cdr3_length: 15
d_call: TRBD1
j_call: TRBJ1-2
clone_size: -
v_call: TRBV19
cdr3_nt: TGTGCCAGTAGATCATCCTGGACAGGGGACTCTGGCTACACCTTC
cdr3_aa: CASRSSWTGDSGYTF

cdr3_length: 15
d_call: -
j_call: TRBJ2-7
clone_size: -
v_call: TRBV10-1
cdr3_nt: TGCGCCAGCAGTGAGGGCCAAGGGCTACTTACGAGGCAGTACTTC
cdr3_aa: CASSEGQGLLTRQYF

cdr3_length: 14
d_call: -
j_call: TRBJ2-1
clone_size: -
v_call: TRBV10-3
cdr3_nt: TGTGCCATCAGTGAGTATGGGCAAGACAATGAGCAGTTCTTC
cdr3_aa: CAISEYGQDNEQFF

cdr3_length: 17
d_call: TRBD1
j_call: TRBJ1-6
clone_size: -
v_call: TRBV10-3
cdr3_nt: TGTGCCATCAGTCTCGGACAGGGGAAAGGCTATAATTCACCCCTCCACTTT
cdr3_aa: CAISLGQGKGYNSPLHF

cdr3_length: 13
d_call: -
j_call: TRBJ2-1
clone_size: -
v_call: TRBV29-1
cdr3_nt: TGCAGCGCCCGGGCAGGGCCACTCGATGAGCAGTTCTTC
cdr3_aa: CSARAGPLDEQFF

cdr3_length: 13
d_call: -
j_call: TRBJ2-6
clone_size: -
v_call: TRBV29-1
cdr3_nt: TGCAGCGCCGAACCGGCAGGGGCCAACGTCCTGACTTTC
cdr3_aa: CSAEPAGANVLTF

cdr3_length: 14
d_call: -
j_call: TRBJ1-6
clone_size: -
v_call: TRBV4-3
cdr3_nt: TGCGCCAGCAGCCAAGAGGGCGCAAATTCACCCCTCCACTTT
cdr3_aa: CASSQEGANSPLHF

cdr3_length: 13
d_call: -
j_call: TRBJ2-2
clone_size: -
v_call: TRBV15
cdr3_nt: TGTGCCACCAGCAGGACCGAATCCGGGGAGCTGTTTTTT
cdr3_aa: CATSRTESGELFF

cdr3_length: 11
d_call: TRBD2
j_call: TRBJ2-1
clone_size: -
v_call: TRBV18
cdr3_nt: TGTGCCAGCCAAGCGGGGAATGAGCAGTTCTTC
cdr3_aa: CASQAGNEQFF